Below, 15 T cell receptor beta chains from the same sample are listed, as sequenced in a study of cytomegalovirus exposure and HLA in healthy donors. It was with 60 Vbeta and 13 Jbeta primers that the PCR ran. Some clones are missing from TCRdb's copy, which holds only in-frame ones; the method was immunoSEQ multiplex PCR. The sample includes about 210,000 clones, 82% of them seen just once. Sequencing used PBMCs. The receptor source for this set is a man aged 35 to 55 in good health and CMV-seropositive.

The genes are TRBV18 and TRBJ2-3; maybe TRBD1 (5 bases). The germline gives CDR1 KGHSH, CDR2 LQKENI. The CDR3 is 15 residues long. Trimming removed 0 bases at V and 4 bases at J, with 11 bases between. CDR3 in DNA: TGTGCCAGCTCACCACCGGTAATGGGGCCAGATACGCAGTATTTT. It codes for CASSPPVMGPDTQYF.

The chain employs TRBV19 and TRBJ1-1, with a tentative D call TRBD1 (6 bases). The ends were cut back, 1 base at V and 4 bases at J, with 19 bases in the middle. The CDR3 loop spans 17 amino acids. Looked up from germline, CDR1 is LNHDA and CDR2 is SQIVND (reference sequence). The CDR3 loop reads CASSIAPGQITLTEAFF. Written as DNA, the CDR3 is TGTGCCAGTAGTATAGCCCCGGGACAAATAACCCTCACTGAAGCTTTCTTT.

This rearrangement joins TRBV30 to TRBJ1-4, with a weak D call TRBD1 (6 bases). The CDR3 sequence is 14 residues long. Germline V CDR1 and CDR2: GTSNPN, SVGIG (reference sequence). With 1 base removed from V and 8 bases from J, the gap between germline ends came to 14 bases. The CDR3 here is CAWSDRGAREKLFF. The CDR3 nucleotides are TGTGCCTGGAGTGATCGGGGGGCGCGAGAAAAACTGTTTTTT.

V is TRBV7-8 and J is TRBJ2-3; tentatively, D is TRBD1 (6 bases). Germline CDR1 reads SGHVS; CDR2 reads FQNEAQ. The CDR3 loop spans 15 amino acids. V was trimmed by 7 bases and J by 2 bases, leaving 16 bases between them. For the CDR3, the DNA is TGTGCCAGCACCAGGTTAGGGGGATTCACAGATACGCAGTATTTT. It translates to CASTRLGGFTDTQYF.

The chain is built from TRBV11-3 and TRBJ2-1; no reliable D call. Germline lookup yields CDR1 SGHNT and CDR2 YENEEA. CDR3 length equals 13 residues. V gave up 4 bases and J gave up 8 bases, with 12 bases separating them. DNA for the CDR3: TGTGCCAGCAGCTCTTCCTCGTACTATGAGCAGTTCTTC. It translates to CASSSSSYYEQFF. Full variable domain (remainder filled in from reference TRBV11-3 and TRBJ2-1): EAGVVQSPRYKIIEKKQPVAFWCNPISGHNTLYWYLQNLGQGPELLIRYENEEAVDDSQLPKDRFSAERLKGVDSTLKIQPAELGDSAVYLCASSSSSYYEQFFGPGTRLTVL.

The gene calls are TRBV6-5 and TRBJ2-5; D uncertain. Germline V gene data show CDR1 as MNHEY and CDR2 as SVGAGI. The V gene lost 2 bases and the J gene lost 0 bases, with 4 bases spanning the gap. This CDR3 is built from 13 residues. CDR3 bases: TGTGCCAGCAGTTACCGGTACCAAGAGACCCAGTACTTC. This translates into CASSYRYQETQYF.

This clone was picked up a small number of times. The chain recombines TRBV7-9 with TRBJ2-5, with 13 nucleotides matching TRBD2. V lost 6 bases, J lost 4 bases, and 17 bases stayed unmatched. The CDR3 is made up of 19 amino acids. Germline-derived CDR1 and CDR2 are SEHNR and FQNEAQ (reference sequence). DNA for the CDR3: TGTGCCAGCAGTCGTTTGGCCCCAGCGGGACTAGCGGGACGAGAGACCCAGTACTTC. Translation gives CASSRLAPAGLAGRETQYF. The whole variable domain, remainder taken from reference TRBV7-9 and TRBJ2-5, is DTGVSQNPRHKITKRGQNVTFRCDPISEHNRLYWYRQTLGQGPEFLTYFQNEAQLEKSRLLSDRFSAERPKGSFSTLEIQRTEQGDSAMYLCASSRLAPAGLAGRETQYFGPGTRLLVL.

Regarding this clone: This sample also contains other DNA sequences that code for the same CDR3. CDR3 sequence (DNA): TGTGCCAGCAGCCAGGGAAACACCATATATTTT. Residues: CASSQGNTIYF. The rearrangement uses TRBV6-6 and TRBJ1-3; D remains unclear. CDR1 MNHNY and CDR2 SVGAGI come from the germline V gene (reference sequence). There are 11 residues in the CDR3. Trimming shortened V by 6 bases and J by 4 bases, and 4 bases separated the two germline ends.

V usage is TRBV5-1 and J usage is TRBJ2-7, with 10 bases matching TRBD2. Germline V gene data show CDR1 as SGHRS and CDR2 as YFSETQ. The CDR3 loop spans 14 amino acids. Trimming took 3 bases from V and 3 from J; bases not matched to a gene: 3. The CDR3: CASSWTSGDYEQYV. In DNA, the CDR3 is TGCGCCAGCAGCTGGACTAGCGGAGACTACGAGCAGTACGTC.

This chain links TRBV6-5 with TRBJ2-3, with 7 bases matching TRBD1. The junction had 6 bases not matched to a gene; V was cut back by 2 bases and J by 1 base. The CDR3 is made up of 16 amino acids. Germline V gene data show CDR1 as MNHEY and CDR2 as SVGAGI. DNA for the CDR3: TGTGCCAGCAGTTACGAGGGGGCTCGGGGCACAGATACGCAGTATTTT. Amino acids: CASSYEGARGTDTQYF.

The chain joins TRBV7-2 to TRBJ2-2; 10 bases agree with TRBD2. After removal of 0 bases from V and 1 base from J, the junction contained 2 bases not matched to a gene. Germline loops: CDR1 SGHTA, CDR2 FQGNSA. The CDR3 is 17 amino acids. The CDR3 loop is CASSLAASGRNTGELFF. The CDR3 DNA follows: TGTGCCAGCAGCTTAGCGGCTAGCGGGAGGAACACCGGGGAGCTGTTTTTT.

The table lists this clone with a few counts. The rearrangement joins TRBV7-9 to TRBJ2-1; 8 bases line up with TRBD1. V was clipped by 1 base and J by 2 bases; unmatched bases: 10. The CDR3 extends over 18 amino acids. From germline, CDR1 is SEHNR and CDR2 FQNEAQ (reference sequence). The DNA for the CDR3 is TGTGCCAGCAGCTTAGAAGGTCTGGACAGGGTCCCCTACAATGAGCAGTTCTTC. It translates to CASSLEGLDRVPYNEQFF.

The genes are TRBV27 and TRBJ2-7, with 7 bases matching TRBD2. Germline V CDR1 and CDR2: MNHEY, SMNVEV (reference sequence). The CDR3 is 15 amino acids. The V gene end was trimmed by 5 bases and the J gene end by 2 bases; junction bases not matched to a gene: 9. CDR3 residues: CASSALLAVPYEQYF. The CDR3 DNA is TGTGCCAGCAGTGCCCTTCTAGCGGTCCCCTACGAGCAGTACTTC.

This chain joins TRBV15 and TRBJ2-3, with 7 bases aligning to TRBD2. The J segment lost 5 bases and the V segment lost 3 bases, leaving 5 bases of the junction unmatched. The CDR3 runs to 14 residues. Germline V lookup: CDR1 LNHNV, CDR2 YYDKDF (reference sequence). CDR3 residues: CATSSGGYGDTQYF. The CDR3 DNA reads TGTGCCACCAGCAGCGGGGGGTATGGAGATACGCAGTATTTT.

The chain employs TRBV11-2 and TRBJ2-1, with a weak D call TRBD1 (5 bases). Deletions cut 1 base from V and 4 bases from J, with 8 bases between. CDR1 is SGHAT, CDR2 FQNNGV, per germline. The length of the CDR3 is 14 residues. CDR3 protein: CASSLVTVYNEQFF. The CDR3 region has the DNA TGTGCCAGCAGCTTAGTGACAGTTTACAATGAGCAGTTCTTC. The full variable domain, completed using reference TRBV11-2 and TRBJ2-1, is EAGVAQSPRYKIIEKRQSVAFWCNPISGHATLYWYQQILGQGPKLLIQFQNNGVVDDSQLPKDRFSAERLKGVDSTLKIQPAKLEDSAVYLCASSLVTVYNEQFFGPGTRLTVL.